Below are 27 T cell receptor beta chains sequenced from a single sample in a study of cytomegalovirus exposure and HLA in healthy donors. PCR amplification relied on 60 Vbeta primers (plus 13 Jbeta primers). Here immunoSEQ multiplex PCR was the method, and the copy in TCRdb shows in-frame clones only, minus some. The sample yields about 130,000 clones, around 76% seen once. Specimen: PBMCs. The receptors come from a male donor in good health and CMV-seronegative.

The J gene is TRBJ2-5, the V gene TRBV28; 10 bases match TRBD1. The DNA end is more similar to TRBJ2-7, so the J call may be wrong. The germline V gene encodes CDR1 MDHEN and CDR2 SYDVKM. The length of the CDR3 is 12 residues. The CDR3 reads CASRQGAIEQYF. The CDR3 DNA reads TGTGCCAGCCGACAGGGGGCAATCGAGCAGTACTTC.

The chain uses TRBV6-5 and TRBJ1-1; a weak D match, TRBD1 (5 bases). The CDR3 runs 14 residues. Germline V lookup: CDR1 MNHEY, CDR2 SVGAGI. The V end lost 0 bases, the J end lost 4 bases, and 9 bases lay between the germline ends. The CDR3 coding sequence is TGTGCCAGCAGTTACTCGGAGGGGAGCACTGAAGCTTTCTTT. Its protein product is CASSYSEGSTEAFF.

The chain uses TRBV7-9 and TRBJ2-1; no clear D. The CDR3 contains 13 residues. V was trimmed by 5 bases and J by 4 bases, leaving 9 bases between them. CDR1 SEHNR and CDR2 FQNEAQ come from the germline V gene (reference sequence). CDR3 amino acids: CASSPPPYNEQFF. Here the CDR3 DNA reads TGTGCCAGCAGCCCCCCCCCGTACAATGAGCAGTTCTTC. The variable domain in full, with the rest retrieved from reference TRBV7-9 and TRBJ2-1, is DTGVSQNPRHKITKRGQNVTFRCDPISEHNRLYWYRQTLGQGPEFLTYFQNEAQLEKSRLLSDRFSAERPKGSFSTLEIQRTEQGDSAMYLCASSPPPYNEQFFGPGTRLTVL.

This clone was seen more than once but under ten times. For the CDR3, the DNA is TGTGCCAGCAGTTTATCTGGACTAGCGGGAGTCTACTACAATGAGCAGTTCTTC. Translation: CASSLSGLAGVYYNEQFF. This sequence joins TRBV27 and TRBJ2-1, with 13 positions matching TRBD2. Germline CDR1 reads MNHEY; CDR2 reads SMNVEV (reference sequence). J was trimmed by 3 bases and V by 0 bases; bases with no gene match: 5. CDR3 length: 18 amino acids.

This clone was counted between two and nine times. The J gene is TRBJ2-1, the V gene TRBV5-6, with 11 positions matching TRBD2. Losses at the gene ends were 1 base for V and 8 bases for J; bases not matched to a gene: 8. Looked up from germline, CDR1 is SGHDT and CDR2 is YYEEEE. There are 16 residues in the CDR3. CDR3: CASSLTSGGRVDEQFF. CDR3 DNA sequence: TGTGCCAGCAGCTTGACTAGCGGGGGCCGGGTGGATGAGCAGTTCTTC.

The V and J genes are TRBV2 and TRBJ2-5; a weak D match, TRBD2 (6 bases). The CDR3 is 15 residues long. The V and J ends lost 2 bases and 4 bases respectively, with 14 bases between them. Germline-derived CDR1 and CDR2 are SNHLY and FYNNEI. The CDR3 spells CASSEPPLALETQYF. The CDR3 DNA reads TGTGCCAGCAGTGAACCTCCCCTAGCGTTAGAGACCCAGTACTTC.

The J gene is TRBJ2-3, the V gene TRBV11-3, with D maybe TRBD2 (6 bases). This CDR3 has 14 residues. Trimming took 1 base from V and 8 from J, leaving 13 bases between them. The germline V gene has CDR1 SGHNT and CDR2 YENEEA. CDR3 amino acids: CASSLGTSSRTQYF. The CDR3 DNA follows: TGTGCCAGCAGCTTAGGCACTAGCTCCCGTACGCAGTATTTT. The variable domain in full, completed from reference TRBV11-3 and TRBJ2-3, reads EAGVVQSPRYKIIEKKQPVAFWCNPISGHNTLYWYLQNLGQGPELLIRYENEEAVDDSQLPKDRFSAERLKGVDSTLKIQPAELGDSAVYLCASSLGTSSRTQYFGPGTRLTVL.

The V and J genes are TRBV9 and TRBJ2-7, with D unclear. CDR1 SGDLS and CDR2 YYNGEE come from the germline V gene. The CDR3 loop spans 13 amino acids. Trimming cost V 0 bases and J 1 base, with 5 bases left between them. The CDR3 reads CASSVDSSYEQYF. CDR3 in DNA: TGTGCCAGCAGCGTAGACAGTTCCTACGAGCAGTACTTC.

This clone was seen a single time. This chain connects TRBV7-9 to TRBJ1-1; 7 bases fit TRBD1. V shed 1 base, J shed 3 bases, and the junction held 2 bases outside the gene matches. From germline, CDR1 is SEHNR and CDR2 FQNEAQ (reference sequence). This CDR3 spans 14 amino acids. This chain's CDR3 is CASSLGQGYTEAFF. The CDR3 region has the DNA TGTGCCAGCAGCTTAGGACAGGGCTACACTGAAGCTTTCTTT.

CDR3 sequence (DNA): TGTGCCAGCAGTTTATCACAAGAGACCCAGTACTTC. Protein product: CASSLSQETQYF. The chain employs TRBV28 and TRBJ2-5; D gene ambiguous. V was clipped by 1 base and J by 2 bases, with 2 bases between them. This CDR3 has 12 amino acids. Germline CDR1 and CDR2: MDHEN and SYDVKM.

The J gene is TRBJ2-7, the V gene TRBV28, with TRBD1 as a possible D gene (6 bases). The CDR3 has 13 amino acids. Trimming took off 7 bases at V and 2 bases at J, with 12 bases between the two ends. In germline, CDR1 is MDHEN, CDR2 SYDVKM. The CDR3 nucleotides read TGTGCCAGCACGGTGGGACATACCTACGAGCAGTACTTC. Residues: CASTVGHTYEQYF.

For the CDR3, the DNA is TGTGCCAGCAGCCCGGGACAGGGGGAGAGGCCCCAGCATTTT. Its translation is CASSPGQGERPQHF. This chain links TRBV7-2 with TRBJ1-5; 11 nucleotides agree with TRBD1. V dropped 5 bases and J dropped 9; count of bases not matched to a gene: 6. The CDR3 is 14 amino acids. Germline V lookup: CDR1 SGHTA, CDR2 FQGNSA.

The chain uses TRBV11-2 and TRBJ1-1; D remains ambiguous. The length of the CDR3 is 15 residues. V was trimmed by 5 bases and J by 0 bases, leaving 13 bases between them. Germline CDR1 reads SGHAT; CDR2 reads FQNNGV. The CDR3 loop is CASSPRGRLNTEAFF. The CDR3 nucleotides are TGTGCCAGCAGCCCCCGCGGGCGATTGAACACTGAAGCTTTCTTT.

This chain uses TRBV28 with TRBJ2-7; perhaps TRBD2 as D (5 bases). From germline, CDR1 is MDHEN and CDR2 SYDVKM. V was trimmed by 7 bases and J by 7 bases, leaving 20 bases between them. This CDR3 region has 14 residues. The CDR3 DNA sequence: TGTGCCAGCACGAGCGGTGGGGAATTGGGGGAGCAGTACTTC. Its protein product is CASTSGGELGEQYF.

This chain uses TRBV5-1 with TRBJ2-1, with 9 bases lining up with TRBD2. The trim removed 0 bases at V and 8 bases at J, leaving 12 bases unmatched. This CDR3 is built from 17 residues. The germline CDR1 and CDR2 sequences are SGHRS and YFSETQ. The DNA of the CDR3 is TGCGCCAGCAGCTTGGTATTGTCCAGCGGGGGGTCGGATGAGCAGTTCTTC. As protein: CASSLVLSSGGSDEQFF.

This chain uses TRBV18 with TRBJ1-2, with 9 nucleotides matching TRBD1. Germline-derived CDR1 and CDR2 are KGHSH and LQKENI. CDR3 length: 16 residues. V was clipped by 3 bases and J by 7 bases; unmatched bases: 12. This CDR3 is CASSPLEGQGRVGYTF. The CDR3 DNA is TGTGCCAGCTCACCGCTTGAAGGACAGGGGAGGGTTGGCTACACCTTC.

In this sample, this clone turned up a few times. The V call is TRBV4-2, the J call TRBJ1-5; no firm D call. The CDR3 totals 14 residues. The germline V gene encodes CDR1 LGHNA and CDR2 YNFKEQ. V gave up 0 bases and J gave up 8 bases, with 11 bases separating them. For the CDR3, the DNA is TGTGCCAGCAGCCAAGATCTCGGTGGTGAGCCCCAGCATTTT. It encodes CASSQDLGGEPQHF.

The V gene is TRBV5-1, the J gene TRBJ2-1, with TRBD2 matching 7 bases. The J segment lost 6 bases and the V segment lost 6 bases, leaving 15 bases of the junction unmatched. The CDR3 has 16 residues. CDR1 SGHRS and CDR2 YFSETQ come from the germline V gene. The CDR3 is CASMPAGDYPSNEQFF. The CDR3 region has the DNA TGCGCCAGCATGCCGGCCGGGGACTATCCTAGCAATGAGCAGTTCTTC.

This clone was picked up a small number of times. The chain employs TRBV28 and TRBJ1-2; TRBD1 aligns across 8 bases. The V and J ends lost 5 bases and 9 bases, in that order; junction bases with no gene match: 5. Germline V lookup: CDR1 MDHEN, CDR2 SYDVKM. The CDR3 covers 12 residues. CDR3 coding DNA: TGTGCCAGCAGTCTAAGGACAGGGCGCTACACCTTC. It translates to CASSLRTGRYTF.

The chain uses TRBV4-2 and TRBJ2-5, with 14 bases that match TRBD2. Judging by the DNA end, TRBJ2-7 fits better; the J call may be wrong. The CDR3 has 15 amino acids. The germline CDR1 and CDR2 sequences are LGHNA and YNFKEQ. This CDR3 reads CASSPGTSGGYEQYF. In DNA form, the CDR3 reads TGTGCCAGCAGCCCGGGGACTAGCGGGGGCTACGAGCAGTACTTC.

This clone turned up a few times. The chain has TRBV27 and TRBJ1-5; 10 bases agree with TRBD1. The CDR3 has 18 amino acids. The germline gives CDR1 MNHEY, CDR2 SMNVEV (reference sequence). V shed 0 bases and J 4 bases; nucleotides not matched to a gene: 9. CDR3 sequence reads: CASSLSETGGLLNQPQHF. Written as DNA, the CDR3 is TGTGCCAGCAGTTTATCGGAGACAGGGGGCCTCTTGAATCAGCCCCAGCATTTT.

The rearrangement uses TRBV19 and TRBJ1-3; 7 nucleotides line up with TRBD1. Trimming cost V 5 bases and J 6 bases; bases outside gene matches: 7. The CDR3 length is 14 residues. CDR1 and CDR2 from the germline V gene are LNHDA and SQIVND (reference sequence). The CDR3 DNA is TGTGCCAGTAGTGGGAGACAGGGCGAAAACACCATATATTTT. It specifies CASSGRQGENTIYF.

J is TRBJ2-5 and V is TRBV30; D perhaps matches TRBD1 (6 bases). The germline V gene has CDR1 GTSNPN and CDR2 SVGIG (reference sequence). The CDR3 consists of 13 residues. V was shortened by 5 bases and J by 7 bases, with 17 bases between the two germline ends. The CDR3 loop reads CAWDPRGRGTQYF. CDR3 coding DNA: TGTGCCTGGGACCCCAGGGGCCGTGGGACCCAGTACTTC.

Remarks on this clone: In the same sample, other DNA sequences code for this CDR3. The rearrangement links TRBV6-5 to TRBJ1-1; TRBD1 might be the D (6 bases). The CDR3 sequence is 15 residues long. Per germline, CDR1 MNHEY and CDR2 SVGAGI. V lost 4 bases to trimming and J lost 10 bases, with 22 bases between them. This chain's CDR3 is CASSSRQGFQMVAFF. CDR3 sequence (DNA): TGTGCCAGCAGTTCCCGGCAGGGGTTCCAAATGGTAGCTTTCTTT.

The CDR3 sequence is CASSLQSREQYF. DNA for the CDR3: TGTGCCAGCAGCTTACAATCTCGGGAGCAGTACTTC. This chain connects TRBV7-9 to TRBJ2-7; D is unresolved. The germline gives CDR1 SEHNR, CDR2 FQNEAQ (reference sequence). The CDR3 extends over 12 amino acids. Trimming pared 2 bases from V and 7 bases from J, leaving 9 bases between. The variable domain in full, with the rest retrieved from reference TRBV7-9 and TRBJ2-7, is DTGVSQNPRHKITKRGQNVTFRCDPISEHNRLYWYRQTLGQGPEFLTYFQNEAQLEKSRLLSDRFSAERPKGSFSTLEIQRTEQGDSAMYLCASSLQSREQYFGPGTRLTVT.

This chain joins TRBV4-2 and TRBJ1-2; D is ambiguous. This CDR3 contains 17 residues. Germline-derived CDR1 and CDR2 are LGHNA and YNFKEQ. Trimming removed 0 bases from V and 2 bases from J, with 16 bases in between. DNA of the CDR3: TGTGCCAGCAGCCAAGACGAGCTGGGCAGCAGGAACTATGGCTACACCTTC. As protein: CASSQDELGSRNYGYTF.

The chain couples TRBV5-1 to TRBJ1-4; D gene uncertain. V dropped 1 base and J dropped 3 bases, with 19 bases sitting between them. The CDR3 covers 18 residues. In germline, CDR1 is SGHRS, CDR2 YFSETQ. Here the CDR3 reads CASSLNWMQVSPNEKLFF. As DNA, the CDR3 is TGCGCCAGCAGCTTGAATTGGATGCAGGTATCGCCTAATGAAAAACTGTTTTTT.